One and the same sample provided the 16 T cell receptor beta chains below, sequenced in a study of T cells in Graves' hyperthyroidism and ophthalmopathy (dated 2019 in TCRdb). Library method: multiplex PCR. TCRdb shows the sequencer as Illumina HiSeq 2000. TCR beta CDR3 regions were amplified from RNA transcripts. The first round of RT-PCR for the TCR CDR3 was performed with the HTBI primer set and the Qiagen OneStep RT-PCR kit. TCRdb's own reprocessing of the public reads used fastp at Q25 and MiXCR and kept productive beta chains. Under each unique CDR3 protein, matching rows form one entry showing the most common genes and DNA. Within this sample are 450,000 to 600,000 distinct CDR3 sequences, with approximately 15% of them counted one time only. The ten largest clonotypes hold approximately 13% of the sample. The sequencing sample was made of blood. These TCRs come from a woman in her thirties or forties with Graves' hyperthyroidism.

There are many counts of this clonotype. This rearrangement joins TRBV20-1 to TRBJ1-1; TRBD1 aligns across 8 bases. CDR3 length: 14 residues. Germline V gives CDR1 DFQATT, CDR2 SNEGSKA (reference sequence). Trimming at V came to 5 bases and at J to 5 bases, leaving 10 bases not matched to a gene. CDR3 residues: CSAASGGGRTEAFF. CDR3 nucleotides: TGCAGTGCTGCCTCAGGGGGCGGAAGGACTGAAGCTTTCTTT.

This chain joins TRBV6-1 and TRBJ2-6; tentatively, D is TRBD1 (5 bases). The CDR3 loop spans 18 amino acids. In germline, CDR1 is MNHNS, CDR2 SASEGT. The V and J ends lost 2 bases and 0 bases respectively, with 14 bases between them. CDR3 sequence (DNA): TGTGCCAGCAGTGAATCTAGACAGCCCATCTCTGGGGCCAACGTCCTGACTTTC. The encoded protein is CASSESRQPISGANVLTF.

The J gene is TRBJ1-4, the V gene TRBV10-3; no clear D. V dropped 2 bases and J dropped 10 bases, with 11 bases sitting between them. This CDR3 is built from 13 residues. CDR1 and CDR2 (germline): ENHRY, SYGVKD. The CDR3 sequence is CAISEGMGIKLFF. CDR3 nucleotides: TGTGCCATCAGTGAGGGCATGGGAATAAAACTGTTTTTT.

This clonotype was found a few times. The chain employs TRBV20-1 and TRBJ1-3; D not certain. Germline V gene lookup returns CDR1 DFQATT and CDR2 SNEGSKA (reference sequence). The CDR3 has 12 amino acids. V was pared by 5 bases and J by 2 bases, with 7 bases between. CDR3 region: CSASYPGNTIYF. The CDR3, as DNA: TGCAGTGCTTCGTACCCTGGAAACACCATATATTTT.

The sample holds many counts of this clonotype. V usage is TRBV6-1 and J usage is TRBJ2-5; D possibly corresponds to TRBD1 (6 bases). Germline V gene lookup returns CDR1 MNHNS and CDR2 SASEGT. The CDR3 loop spans 13 amino acids. Trimming removed 7 bases at V and 2 bases at J, with 11 bases between. CDR3 in DNA: TGTGCCAGCACCTCGACAGGACAAGAGACCCAGTACTTC. It is translated as CASTSTGQETQYF.

This clonotype was seen ten or more times. The V call is TRBV28, the J call TRBJ2-7; 8 positions agree with TRBD2. The germline gives CDR1 MDHEN, CDR2 SYDVKM. CDR3 length: 15 residues. Trimming took 2 bases from V and 6 from J; bases not matched to a gene: 9. DNA of the CDR3: TGTGCCAGCAGTTTAAACCCAGCGGGAGACGTCGAGCAGTACTTC. Translated, it gives CASSLNPAGDVEQYF.

This clonotype occurred many times. A read error may explain this, as a much larger clone is one base away. This sequence joins TRBV7-2 and TRBJ2-3; D is unclear. The CDR3 is 14 residues long. Germline assignment: CDR1 SGHTA and CDR2 FQGNSA. The V and J ends lost 5 bases and 5 bases respectively, with 14 bases between them. The CDR3 here is CASSRDLGGDTQYF. CDR3 DNA sequence: TGTGCCAGCAGCCGTGACCTTGGCGGAGATACGCAGTATTTT.

This clonotype was counted at least ten times. This rearrangement joins TRBV30 to TRBJ1-4, with 7 bases fitting TRBD1. The CDR3 is 16 residues long. The ends lost 0 bases at V and 8 bases at J; junction bases unmatched: 12. Germline V gene sequence: CDR1 GTSNPN, CDR2 SVGIG (reference sequence). The CDR3 DNA sequence: TGTGCCTGGAGTGTCCGATCGGTCACAGGGGCCGAAAAACTGTTTTTT. Protein: CAWSVRSVTGAEKLFF.

As for this clonotype: A much bigger clone sits one base away, suggesting this may be a read error. The genes are TRBV3-1 and TRBJ2-1; D is possibly TRBD2 (5 bases). Germline-derived CDR1 and CDR2 are LGHDT and YNNKEL (reference sequence). CDR3 length: 13 amino acids. This chain's CDR3 is CATAGLAPNEQLF. CDR3 DNA sequence: TGTGCCACCGCCGGGCTAGCCCCCAATGAGCAGCTCTTC.

This chain connects TRBV6-1 to TRBJ1-5, with D perhaps matching TRBD1 (5 bases). The CDR3 length is 16 residues. V dropped 3 bases and J dropped 2 bases, with 14 bases sitting between them. Germline loops: CDR1 MNHNS, CDR2 SASEGT. The CDR3: CASSDPRGGGNQPQHF. The CDR3 bases are TGTGCCAGCAGTGACCCCCGGGGCGGGGGCAATCAGCCCCAGCATTTT.

About this clonotype: Just one base apart from a much larger clone, this may be a read error. The chain links TRBV27 to TRBJ2-7; D uncertain. The assigned J gene may be wrong: the sequence end matches TRBJ2-1 better. Germline values: CDR1 MNHEY, CDR2 SMNVEV (reference sequence). The CDR3 consists of 16 residues. The CDR3 sequence is CASSLSQPAHSYEQFF. The CDR3 DNA reads as TGTGCCAGCAGTTTATCCCAACCGGCACACTCCTACGAGCAGTTCTTC.

With regard to this clonotype: This clone may be a read error of a much larger clone one base away. The genes are TRBV2 and TRBJ1-6; D is unclear. Trimming shortened V by 8 bases and J by 6 bases, and 14 bases separated the two germline ends. Germline values: CDR1 SNHLY, CDR2 FYNNEI. The CDR3 sequence is 14 residues long. The CDR3 DNA is TGTGCCAGCCCACTCGGACTTGTTAATTCACCCCTCCACTTT. Encoded protein: CASPLGLVNSPLHF.

This clonotype was seen many times. J is TRBJ2-3 and V is TRBV7-2, with D maybe TRBD2 (5 bases). Looked up from germline, CDR1 is SGHTA and CDR2 is FQGNSA. The CDR3 runs 13 residues. Trimming shortened V by 3 bases and J by 7 bases, and 11 bases separated the two germline ends. The CDR3 sequence: CASSLDPGYTQYF. CDR3 DNA: TGTGCCAGCAGCTTGGATCCGGGGTATACGCAGTATTTT.

V gene TRBV6-2 or TRBV6-3 combines with J gene TRBJ1-2; a possible D gene is TRBD1 (5 bases). This CDR3 has 11 amino acids. Germline CDR1 is MNHEY and CDR2 is SVGEGT. V shed 8 bases and J shed 6 bases, with 10 bases lying between them. The CDR3 DNA sequence: TGTGCCAGCCGCTGGGACGATGGCTACACCTTC. Translation gives CASRWDDGYTF.

This chain joins TRBV5-1 and TRBJ2-5; D is ambiguous. The CDR3 totals 15 residues. Germline loops: CDR1 SGHRS, CDR2 YFSETQ. V was cut by 0 bases and J by 2 bases, with 11 bases left in between. This CDR3 is CASSLALTAQETQYF. For the CDR3, the DNA is TGCGCCAGCAGCTTGGCCCTAACAGCTCAAGAGACCCAGTACTTC.

This clonotype has at least ten counts. This sequence joins TRBV10-3 and TRBJ2-7, with TRBD1 matching over 7 bases. The germline V gene has CDR1 ENHRY and CDR2 SYGVKD. The CDR3 has 16 amino acids. V lost 1 base, J lost 2 bases, and 8 bases stayed unmatched. The CDR3 loop reads CAISELSGTEPYEQYF. The CDR3 DNA reads as TGTGCCATCAGTGAGTTATCCGGGACAGAACCCTACGAGCAGTACTTC.